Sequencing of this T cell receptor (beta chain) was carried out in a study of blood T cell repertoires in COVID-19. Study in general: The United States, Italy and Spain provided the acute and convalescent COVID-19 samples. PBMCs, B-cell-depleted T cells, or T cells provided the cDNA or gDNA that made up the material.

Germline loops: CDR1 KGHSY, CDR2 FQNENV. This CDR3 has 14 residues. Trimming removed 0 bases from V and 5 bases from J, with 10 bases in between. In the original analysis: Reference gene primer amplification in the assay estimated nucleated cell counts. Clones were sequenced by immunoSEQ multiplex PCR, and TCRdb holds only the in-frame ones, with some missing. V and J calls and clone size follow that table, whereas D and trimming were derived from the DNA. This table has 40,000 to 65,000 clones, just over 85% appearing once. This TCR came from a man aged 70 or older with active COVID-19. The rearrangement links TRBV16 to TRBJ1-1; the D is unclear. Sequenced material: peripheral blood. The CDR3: CASSQSMPGTEAFF. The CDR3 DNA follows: TGTGCCAGCAGCCAATCGATGCCAGGAACTGAAGCTTTCTTT.